This T cell receptor beta chain emerged from a study of blood T cell repertoires in COVID-19. The repertoire was sequenced with immunoSEQ multiplex PCR; TCRdb's copy has only in-frame clones and lacks some. The sample has about 80,000 clones; roughly 82% are singletons. Sequencing was done on a sample of peripheral blood. This clonotype was sampled from a human donor in a cohort sampled during active COVID-19.

The CDR3 sequence is CASSFQGRNQPQHF. The CDR3 coding sequence is TGTGCCAGCAGCTTTCAGGGTCGTAATCAGCCCCAGCATTTT. The chain links TRBV5-6 to TRBJ1-5; D is possibly TRBD1 (5 bases). V was trimmed by 2 bases and J by 4 bases, leaving 10 bases between them. Germline V CDR1 and CDR2: SGHDT, YYEEEE. This CDR3 has 14 amino acids.